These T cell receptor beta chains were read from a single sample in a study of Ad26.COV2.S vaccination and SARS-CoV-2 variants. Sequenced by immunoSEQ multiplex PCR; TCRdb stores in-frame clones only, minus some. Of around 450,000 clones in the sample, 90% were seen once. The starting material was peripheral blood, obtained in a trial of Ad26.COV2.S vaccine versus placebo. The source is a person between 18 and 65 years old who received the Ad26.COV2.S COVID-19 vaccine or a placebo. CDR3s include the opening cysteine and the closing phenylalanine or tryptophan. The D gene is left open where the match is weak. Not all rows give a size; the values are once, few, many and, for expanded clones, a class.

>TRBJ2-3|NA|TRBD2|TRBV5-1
CASSYVGGDTQYF
TGCGCCAGCAGCTACGTGGGAGGGGATACGCAGTATTTT
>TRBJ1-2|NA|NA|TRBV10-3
CAISEGTTYGYTF
TGTGCCATCAGTGAGGGGACAACGTATGGCTACACCTTC
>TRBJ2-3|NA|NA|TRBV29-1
CSVALDPIFTDTQYF
TGCAGCGTCGCCTTGGACCCAATCTTCACAGATACGCAGTATTTT
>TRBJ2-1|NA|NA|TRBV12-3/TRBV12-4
CASSSLDEQFF
TGTGCCAGCAGTTCTCTGGATGAGCAGTTCTTC
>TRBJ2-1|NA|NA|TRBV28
CASRGTVGKQFF
TGTGCCAGCAGGGGTACAGTGGGGAAGCAGTTCTTC
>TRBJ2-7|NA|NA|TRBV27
CASRTLAYSYEQYF
TGTGCCAGCAGGACCCTAGCGTACTCCTACGAGCAGTACTTC
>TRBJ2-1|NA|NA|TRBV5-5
CASSFPGPRLEPNEQFF
TGTGCCAGCAGCTTTCCCGGACCAAGACTAGAACCCAATGAGCAGTTCTTC
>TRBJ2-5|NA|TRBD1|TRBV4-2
CASSQGRTGDFQETQYF
TGTGCCAGCAGCCAGGGTCGGACAGGGGACTTCCAAGAGACCCAGTACTTC
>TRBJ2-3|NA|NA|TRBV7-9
CASSFTVRVGTDTQYF
TGTGCCAGCAGCTTCACTGTGAGGGTCGGCACAGATACGCAGTATTTT
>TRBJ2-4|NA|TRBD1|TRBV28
CASSYRGHLGNIQYF
TGTGCCAGCAGTTACAGGGGTCATCTGGGAAACATTCAGTACTTC
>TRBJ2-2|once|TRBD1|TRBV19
CASLTGTGSSGELFF
TGTGCCAGTTTGACCGGGACAGGGTCATCCGGGGAGCTGTTTTTT
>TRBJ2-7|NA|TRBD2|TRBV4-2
CASSQAVAGGPYEQYF
TGTGCCAGCAGCCAAGCAGTGGCGGGGGGTCCCTACGAGCAGTACTTC
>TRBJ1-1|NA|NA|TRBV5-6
CASSLGPNRGAFF
TGTGCCAGCAGCTTGGGGCCCAACCGGGGAGCTTTCTTT
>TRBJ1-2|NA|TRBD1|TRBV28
CASTDATGRYGYTF
TGTGCCAGCACTGACGCGACAGGGCGTTACGGCTACACCTTC
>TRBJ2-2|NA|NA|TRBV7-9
CASSRPNTGELFF
TGTGCCAGCAGCCGTCCGAACACCGGGGAGCTGTTTTTT
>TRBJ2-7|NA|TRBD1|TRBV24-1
CATSDPRDSYDEQYF
TGTGCCACCAGTGATCCTCGGGACAGCTACGACGAGCAGTACTTC
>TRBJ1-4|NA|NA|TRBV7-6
CASSPQRVGNPRGEKLFF
TGTGCCAGCAGCCCCCAGCGCGTGGGGAACCCCCGGGGTGAAAAACTGTTTTTT
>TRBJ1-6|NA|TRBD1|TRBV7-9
CASSLTDRASGNSPLHF
TGTGCCAGCAGCCTGACCGACAGGGCATCGGGAAATTCACCCCTCCACTTT
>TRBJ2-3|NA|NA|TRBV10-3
CATKGVSSTDTQYF
TGTGCCACCAAAGGTGTATCTAGCACAGATACGCAGTATTTT
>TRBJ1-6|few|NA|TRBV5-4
CASSLRGAPLHF
TGTGCCAGCAGCTTGAGAGGGGCCCCCCTCCACTTT
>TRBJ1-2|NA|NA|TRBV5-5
CASSAPWGEDYGYTF
TGTGCCAGCAGCGCGCCGTGGGGGGAAGACTATGGCTACACCTTC
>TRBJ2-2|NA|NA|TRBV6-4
CASKTGSNYPGELFF
TGTGCCAGCAAAACAGGGTCGAATTATCCCGGGGAGCTGTTTTTT